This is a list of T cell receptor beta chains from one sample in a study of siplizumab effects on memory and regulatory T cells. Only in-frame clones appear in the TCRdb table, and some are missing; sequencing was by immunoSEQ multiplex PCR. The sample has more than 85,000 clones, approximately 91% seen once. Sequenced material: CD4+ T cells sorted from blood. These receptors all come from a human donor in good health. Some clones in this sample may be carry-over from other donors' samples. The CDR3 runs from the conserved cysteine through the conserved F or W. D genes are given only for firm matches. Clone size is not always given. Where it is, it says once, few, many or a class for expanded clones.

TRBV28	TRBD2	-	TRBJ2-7	CASRSVLGTSGSSSYEQYF	TGTGCCAGCAGATCAGTTTTGGGGACTAGCGGGAGTAGCTCCTACGAGCAGTACTTC
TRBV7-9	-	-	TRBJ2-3	CASSPDSALDTQYF	TGTGCCAGCAGCCCCGACAGCGCGTTAGATACGCAGTATTTT
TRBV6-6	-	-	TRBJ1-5	CASRAQGRGNQPQHF	TGTGCCAGCAGGGCTCAGGGGCGCGGCAATCAGCCCCAGCATTTT
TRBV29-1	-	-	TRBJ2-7	CSVEGPSSYEQYF	TGCAGCGTTGAAGGTCCGAGCTCCTACGAGCAGTACTTC
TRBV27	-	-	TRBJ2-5	CASSLTYRQRKETQYF	TGTGCCAGCAGTCTAACCTATCGACAGAGAAAAGAGACCCAGTACTTC
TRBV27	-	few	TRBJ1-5	CASSLTAQDSQHF	TGTGCCAGCAGTTTAACCGCCCAGGATTCCCAGCATTTT
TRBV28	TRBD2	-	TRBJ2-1	CASPPSGISYNEQFF	TGTGCCAGCCCCCCTAGCGGCATATCCTACAATGAGCAGTTCTTC
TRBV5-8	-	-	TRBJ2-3	CASSLTGSRTDTQYF	TGTGCCAGCAGCTTGACCGGGAGTAGGACAGATACGCAGTATTTT
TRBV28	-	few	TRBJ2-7	CASSPSGLTYEQYF	TGTGCCAGCAGCCCCTCGGGACTCACCTACGAGCAGTACTTC
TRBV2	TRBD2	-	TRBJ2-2	CASRGLAGVSTGELFF	TGTGCCAGCAGAGGACTAGCGGGAGTGAGCACCGGGGAGCTGTTTTTT
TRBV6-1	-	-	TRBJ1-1	CASSERANTEAFF	TGTGCCAGCAGTGAACGAGCGAACACTGAAGCTTTCTTT
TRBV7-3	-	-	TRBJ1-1	CASSQGRTTEAFF	TGTGCCAGCAGCCAAGGCCGGACCACTGAAGCTTTCTTT
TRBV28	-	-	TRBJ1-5	CASSPRDGWNQPQHF	TGTGCCAGCAGTCCCAGGGATGGTTGGAATCAGCCCCAGCATTTT
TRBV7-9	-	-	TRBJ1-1	CASSLTVNTEAFF	TGTGCCAGCAGCTTGACAGTGAACACTGAAGCTTTCTTT
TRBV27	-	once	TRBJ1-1	CASSFEAANTEAFF	TGTGCCAGCAGTTTCGAGGCGGCGAACACTGAAGCTTTCTTT
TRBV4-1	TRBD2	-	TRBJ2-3	CASSQEWTSGRDTQYF	TGCGCCAGCAGCCAAGAATGGACTAGCGGGAGAGATACGCAGTATTTT
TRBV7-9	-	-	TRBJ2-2	CASGEYPMPTINTGELFF	TGTGCCAGCGGGGAATACCCAATGCCCACTATCAACACCGGGGAGCTGTTTTTT
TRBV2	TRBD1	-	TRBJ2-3	CASRGTGADTQYF	TGTGCCAGCAGGGGGACAGGGGCAGATACGCAGTATTTT
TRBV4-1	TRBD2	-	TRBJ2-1	CASSQGGRALHHEQFF	TGCGCCAGCAGCCAAGGCGGGAGGGCCTTACATCACGAGCAGTTCTTC
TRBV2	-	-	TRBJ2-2	CASSTEITGELFF	TGTGCCAGCAGCACTGAGATCACCGGGGAGCTGTTTTTT
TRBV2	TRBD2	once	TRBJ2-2	CASRLLAGDTGELFF	TGTGCCAGCAGATTGCTAGCGGGAGACACCGGGGAGCTGTTTTTT
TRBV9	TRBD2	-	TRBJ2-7	CASSRELAGREQYF	TGTGCCAGCAGCCGAGAACTAGCGGGTCGTGAGCAGTACTTC
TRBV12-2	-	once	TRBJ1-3	CASRLALKGNTIYF	TGTGCAAGTCGCTTAGCGCTTAAAGGAAACACCATATATTTT
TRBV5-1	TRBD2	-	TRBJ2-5	CASSQGLAGPQETQYF	TGCGCCAGCAGCCAGGGCCTAGCGGGGCCCCAAGAGACCCAGTACTTC
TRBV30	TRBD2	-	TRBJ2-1	CAWSVPGGSPYNEQFF	TGTGCCTGGAGTGTACCAGGCGGGAGCCCCTACAATGAGCAGTTCTTC
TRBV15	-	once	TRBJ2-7	CATSRDSSSYEQYF	TGTGCCACCAGCAGAGATTCCTCTTCCTACGAGCAGTACTTC
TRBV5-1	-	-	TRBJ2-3	CASSSQYSEGDTQYF	TGCGCCAGCAGCTCCCAATATAGTGAAGGAGATACGCAGTATTTT
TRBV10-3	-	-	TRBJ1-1	CAISEYLEGENTEAFF	TGTGCCATCAGTGAGTACCTAGAGGGGGAGAACACTGAAGCTTTCTTT
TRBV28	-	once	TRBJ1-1	CASRKSGDSIPFF	TGTGCCAGCAGGAAATCAGGGGACTCGATACCTTTCTTT